Ten or more counts support the clone carrying this T cell receptor beta chain. Its specificity is unknown. For TCR beta, libraries came from quantitative 5'-RACE with molecular barcodes. TCRdb re-derived calls from the 5' RACE reads in MiXCR, one entry per CDR3 protein. The table includes approximately 42,000 distinct CDR3 sequences, 3% to 4% detected once. These data come from a study of CD8 T cells in ankylosing spondylitis. Findings and limits, study-wide: Disease-linked clones, CD8+, were relatively rare in peripheral blood. The study looked at matched synovial fluid samples from ankylosing spondylitis patients. Disease-linked clones were reported to be significantly enriched there.

Trimming took 2 bases from V and 3 from J, leaving 14 bases between them. This CDR3 comprises 15 residues. Germline V gene sequence: CDR1 SGDLS, CDR2 YYNGEE. Specimen: blood, either unsorted or a sorted T cell fraction (not recorded which). This chain joins TRBV9 and TRBJ1-2, with D uncertain. The clonotype was recovered from a female donor with ankylosing spondylitis or in good health (not recorded which). The CDR3 sequence is CASSVEGGSHYGYTF. The CDR3 DNA is TGTGCCAGCAGCGTCGAAGGAGGGTCCCACTATGGCTACACCTTC.